These 25 T cell receptor beta chains originate from one sample sequenced in a study of blood T cell repertoires in COVID-19. Some clones are missing from TCRdb's copy, which holds only in-frame ones; the method was immunoSEQ multiplex PCR. The table has 65,000 to 70,000 clones, 87% seen once. The sequencing sample was made of peripheral blood. The receptors derive from a man between 50 and 59 years old with active COVID-19.

The rearrangement joins TRBV3-1 (or the pseudogene TRBV3-2) to TRBJ1-2, with D possibly TRBD1 on 6 matching bases. Germline CDR1 is LGHDT and CDR2 is YNNKEL (reference sequence). The V and J ends lost 10 bases and 8 bases respectively, with 23 bases between them. This CDR3 comprises 14 residues. CDR3 protein: CATSTGPTIPGYTF. As DNA, the CDR3 is TGTGCCACTTCCACAGGGCCCACGATCCCAGGCTACACCTTC.

The chain links TRBV7-3 to TRBJ1-3; D uncertain. V was trimmed by 8 bases and J by 0 bases, leaving 14 bases between them. Germline loops: CDR1 SGHTA, CDR2 FQGTGA. The CDR3 runs 15 residues. The DNA for the CDR3 is TGTGCCAGCGGCCAGGCGATTAACTCTGGAAACACCATATATTTT. Its translation: CASGQAINSGNTIYF.

The chain recombines TRBV6-4 with TRBJ2-3, with 7 positions matching TRBD2. Trimming at V came to 0 bases and at J to 4 bases, leaving 4 bases not matched to a gene. CDR1 MRHNA and CDR2 SNTAGT come from the germline V gene. CDR3 length: 15 residues. The CDR3 protein is CASSDSEGGADTQYF. The CDR3 bases are TGTGCCAGCAGTGACTCGGAGGGAGGGGCAGATACGCAGTATTTT.

The chain employs TRBV30 and TRBJ2-2, with 8 bases lining up with TRBD1. The CDR3 has 14 amino acids. Germline CDR1 GTSNPN, CDR2 SVGIG (reference sequence). The V segment lost 3 bases and the J segment 6 bases; nucleotides outside the gene matches: 6. DNA for the CDR3: TGTGCCTGGAGGGCGGACAGGGTTTCCGGGGAGCTGTTTTTT. Encoded protein: CAWRADRVSGELFF. Filled out from reference TRBV30 and TRBJ2-2, the complete variable domain reads SQTIHQWPATLVQPVGSPLSLECTVEGTSNPNLYWYRQAAGRGLQLLFYSVGIGQISSEVPQNLSASRPQDRQFILSSKKLLLSDSGFYLCAWRADRVSGELFFGEGSRLTVL.

The chain combines TRBV20-1 with TRBJ2-1, with TRBD2 matching over 13 bases. Trimming removed 3 bases from V and 7 bases from J; junction bases left unmatched: 12. The CDR3 has 17 residues. Germline V gene data show CDR1 as DFQATT and CDR2 as SNEGSKA (reference sequence). CDR3 DNA: TGCAGTGCTAGTACTCGTGGGAGGACTAGCGGGAGAAATGAGCAGTTCTTC. This translates into CSASTRGRTSGRNEQFF.

The chain recombines TRBV27 with TRBJ2-1; D unresolved. The V gene's germline CDR1 is MNHEY and CDR2 SMNVEV (reference sequence). This CDR3 spans 14 amino acids. With 6 bases removed from V and 8 bases from J, the gap between germline ends came to 17 bases. The CDR3 spells CASSHRSGLDEQFF. The DNA of the CDR3 is TGTGCCAGCAGCCATAGGTCAGGCCTCGATGAGCAGTTCTTC.

V and J are TRBV9 and TRBJ1-4, with D possibly matching TRBD1 (6 bases). Germline CDR1 reads SGDLS; CDR2 reads YYNGEE. The ends were cut back, 4 bases at V and 3 bases at J, with 16 bases in the middle. The CDR3 is 16 residues long. CDR3 in amino acids: CASSKNTGLANEKLFF. CDR3 bases: TGTGCCAGCAGCAAAAACACAGGGCTGGCTAATGAAAAACTGTTTTTT. The full variable domain, completed using reference TRBV9 and TRBJ1-4, is DSGVTQTPKHLITATGQRVTLRCSPRSGDLSVYWYQQSLDQGLQFLIQYYNGEERAKGNILERFSAQQFPDLHSELNLSSLELGDSALYFCASSKNTGLANEKLFFGSGTQLSVL.

The chain carries TRBV2 and TRBJ1-2, with D maybe TRBD1 (5 bases). V lost 2 bases to trimming and J lost 1 base, with 17 bases between them. The V gene's germline CDR1 is SNHLY and CDR2 FYNNEI. There are 17 residues in the CDR3. CDR3 DNA: TGTGCCAGCAGTGAATATGGAAGGGAGGGGTATAACTATGGCTACACCTTC. Translated: CASSEYGREGYNYGYTF.

This chain connects TRBV5-6 to TRBJ2-1; 9 bases align to TRBD1. The CDR3 length is 16 residues. The trim removed 2 bases at V and 8 bases at J, leaving 11 bases unmatched. Germline V gene lookup returns CDR1 SGHDT and CDR2 YYEEEE. CDR3 sequence: CASSLSPGQGSDEQFF. DNA for the CDR3: TGTGCCAGCAGCTTATCACCGGGACAGGGTTCCGATGAGCAGTTCTTC.

V and J are TRBV7-9 and TRBJ1-2; no clear D gene. Per germline, CDR1 SEHNR and CDR2 FQNEAQ (reference sequence). The CDR3 runs to 16 residues. Between the trimmed V and J ends, which lost 3 bases and 1 base, there was a span of 15 bases. The chain's CDR3 is CASSFEGRINNYGYTF. CDR3 bases: TGTGCCAGCAGCTTCGAGGGTAGGATAAATAACTATGGCTACACCTTC. The variable domain in full, completed from reference TRBV7-9 and TRBJ1-2, reads DTGVSQNPRHKITKRGQNVTFRCDPISEHNRLYWYRQTLGQGPEFLTYFQNEAQLEKSRLLSDRFSAERPKGSFSTLEIQRTEQGDSAMYLCASSFEGRINNYGYTFGSGTRLTVV.

V is TRBV5-1 and J is TRBJ2-7; D unresolved. There are 13 residues in the CDR3. Trimming cost V 0 bases and J 2 bases, with 6 bases left between them. Germline CDR1 and CDR2: SGHRS and YFSETQ. The DNA of the CDR3 is TGCGCCAGCAGCTTGGAACAGACCTACGAGCAGTACTTC. Translation: CASSLEQTYEQYF.

The chain is built from TRBV4-3 and TRBJ1-1, with D possibly matching TRBD1 (5 bases). V was trimmed by 4 bases and J by 0 bases, leaving 12 bases between them. Germline-derived CDR1 and CDR2 are LGHNA and YSLEER. This CDR3 has 15 residues. In nucleotides, the CDR3 is TGCGCCAGCAGCCGGACACACGATTTGAACACTGAAGCTTTCTTT. Its translation is CASSRTHDLNTEAFF.

This sequence joins TRBV10-2 and TRBJ1-2, with D possibly matching TRBD1 (5 bases). CDR3 length: 13 residues. V was clipped by 0 bases and J by 10 bases, with 12 bases between them. Germline V gene sequence: CDR1 WSHSY, CDR2 SAAADI. The CDR3 DNA reads TGCGCCAGCAGTGAGTCCCCGACAGCACCCTACACCTTC. This codes for CASSESPTAPYTF.

This clone was seen once. The J gene is TRBJ2-7, the V gene TRBV11-2; 7 bases are shared with TRBD1. The CDR3 has 14 amino acids. The germline gives CDR1 SGHAT, CDR2 FQNNGV. V gave up 1 base and J gave up 2 bases; unmatched junction bases: 2. CDR3 DNA sequence: TGTGCCAGCAGCTTAGGGCAGGGGGCCTACGAGCAGTACTTC. It is translated as CASSLGQGAYEQYF.

The V and J genes are TRBV5-1 and TRBJ2-1; TRBD2 aligns across 10 bases. Germline CDR1 and CDR2: SGHRS and YFSETQ. CDR3 length equals 19 residues. V dropped 0 bases and J dropped 4; count of bases not matched to a gene: 13. The CDR3, as DNA: TGCGCCAGCAGCTTGGTTAGCCTAGCGGGAGACCCCATATACAATGAGCAGTTCTTC. Translated: CASSLVSLAGDPIYNEQFF.

This chain uses TRBV9 with TRBJ2-1; 8 bases match TRBD2. This CDR3 has 15 residues. With 3 bases clipped from V and 2 bases from J, the junction kept 4 bases outside the gene matches. CDR1 and CDR2 from the germline V gene are SGDLS and YYNGEE. The CDR3 protein is CASSARLAPYNEQFF. CDR3 DNA: TGTGCCAGCAGCGCCAGACTAGCGCCCTACAATGAGCAGTTCTTC.

This chain connects TRBV7-3 to TRBJ2-3; 9 bases are a match to TRBD1. Trimming at V came to 5 bases and at J to 8 bases, leaving 11 bases not matched to a gene. Germline assignment: CDR1 SGHTA and CDR2 FQGTGA. The CDR3 sequence is 15 residues long. The CDR3, as DNA: TGTGCCAGCAGCCCCGGGACAGGGAAGACGGCTACGCAGTATTTT. This codes for CASSPGTGKTATQYF.

This clone appeared a single time. The rearrangement joins TRBV11-2 to TRBJ2-2; 10 nucleotides line up with TRBD1. From germline, CDR1 is SGHAT and CDR2 FQNNGV. The CDR3 has 18 amino acids. V trimming: 5 bases; J trimming: 1 base; junction bases outside the gene matches: 10. The CDR3 coding sequence is TGTGCCAGCAGCCCGAGGACAGGGGGATTTGGGAACACCGGGGAGCTGTTTTTT. It codes for CASSPRTGGFGNTGELFF.

CDR3 protein: CASSPQPDRPPPFGYTF. CDR3 bases: TGTGCCAGCTCGCCGCAACCAGACAGGCCTCCCCCATTTGGCTACACCTTC. The chain has TRBV18 and TRBJ1-2; possible D gene TRBD1, 6 bases. Looked up from germline, CDR1 is KGHSH and CDR2 is LQKENI. Trimming pared 6 bases from V and 7 bases from J, leaving 27 bases between. The CDR3 runs to 17 residues.

The genes are TRBV4-1 and TRBJ2-2; 9 bases fit TRBD1. The CDR3 totals 16 residues. The V and J ends lost 3 bases and 4 bases, in that order; junction bases with no gene match: 6. Germline CDR1 is MGHRA and CDR2 is YSYEKL. CDR3 region: CASSQNRGRVTGELFF. The CDR3 DNA follows: TGCGCCAGCAGCCAGAACAGGGGGCGCGTCACCGGGGAGCTGTTTTTT.

This rearrangement joins TRBV3-1 (or the pseudogene TRBV3-2) to TRBJ2-3, with D unresolved. The CDR3 runs to 19 residues. The V end lost 6 bases, the J end lost 0 bases, and 25 bases lay between the germline ends. Per germline, CDR1 LGHDT and CDR2 YNNKEL (reference sequence). Here the CDR3 reads CASSHIRCQMAESTDTQYF. The CDR3 bases are TGTGCCAGCAGTCACATAAGATGTCAAATGGCGGAAAGCACAGATACGCAGTATTTT.

This chain connects TRBV11-3 to TRBJ1-3, with D unclear. The V end was cut by 0 bases, the J end by 4 bases, with 4 bases between. Germline V gives CDR1 SGHNT, CDR2 YENEEA. This CDR3 region has 13 residues. The CDR3 is CASSLDSGNTIYF. CDR3 bases: TGTGCCAGCAGCTTAGACTCCGGAAACACCATATATTTT.

This chain joins TRBV9 and TRBJ2-5; TRBD1 might be the D (6 bases). Between the trimmed V and J ends, which lost 4 bases and 5 bases, there was a span of 18 bases. CDR3 size: 15 residues. Germline values: CDR1 SGDLS, CDR2 YYNGEE. CDR3 in amino acids: CASSPRTAHGETQYF. For the CDR3, the DNA is TGTGCCAGCAGCCCAAGGACAGCACACGGGGAGACCCAGTACTTC.

This rearrangement joins TRBV20-1 to TRBJ2-5, with TRBD2 matching over 10 bases. The CDR3 is 16 amino acids. With 3 bases clipped from V and 2 bases from J, the junction kept 9 bases outside the gene matches. Looked up from germline, CDR1 is DFQATT and CDR2 is SNEGSKA (reference sequence). Written as DNA, the CDR3 is TGCAGTGCTAGTCGGCTAGCGGGAGTTGGGCAAGAGACCCAGTACTTC. Its protein is CSASRLAGVGQETQYF.

The chain links TRBV25-1 to TRBJ1-2; 9 nucleotides line up with TRBD1. V was pared by 8 bases and J by 4 bases, with 14 bases of the junction left unmatched. Germline V CDR1 and CDR2: MGHDK, SYGVNS. CDR3 length equals 16 residues. CDR3 bases: TGTGCCAGCTCAAAGGGGGGGACAGGGAGGACCTATGGCTACACCTTC. Translated, it gives CASSKGGTGRTYGYTF.